The present entry profiles one TCR beta chain with its context. Its antigen is not identified. The data are from a study of T cell responses to AZD1222 COVID-19 vaccine. Some clones are missing from TCRdb's copy, which holds only in-frame ones; the method was immunoSEQ multiplex PCR. The sample includes roughly 97,000 clones, about 91% seen only once; the top ten take about 19%. Study-wide findings and caveats: Receipt of two AZD1222 doses was followed by a rise in Spike-specific TCR breadth and depth.

This CDR3 contains 16 residues. Trimming removed 0 bases at V and 3 bases at J, with 12 bases between. CDR1 MNHNS and CDR2 SASEGT come from the germline V gene. The J gene is TRBJ1-3, the V gene TRBV6-1, with D unclear. The sequences come from peripheral blood, collected on day 0 of AZD1222 vaccination. The receptor was derived from an adult in good health. CDR3 DNA sequence: TGTGCCAGCAGTGAAGCCGCTGCAGGTGGTGGAAACACCATATATTTT. Protein product: CASSEAAAGGGNTIYF.